These 27 T cell receptor beta chains were sequenced from one sample in a study of blood T cell repertoires in COVID-19. Libraries were prepared by immunoSEQ multiplex PCR; TCRdb keeps only in-frame clonotypes and omits some of them. The data contain 320,000 or so clones, 89% of them seen just once; the ten biggest clones take up roughly 5.2%. Material for sequencing was PBMCs or T cells enriched from blood (not recorded which). These receptors all stem from a man aged 55 to 70 who had recovered from COVID-19.

The rearrangement uses TRBV6-5 and TRBJ1-5, with 10 bases that match TRBD1. The trim removed 10 bases at V and 9 bases at J, leaving 6 bases unmatched. This CDR3 spans 12 amino acids. Germline V gene sequence: CDR1 MNHEY, CDR2 SVGAGI. CDR3 sequence: CATGTGDLPQHF. In DNA form, the CDR3 reads TGTGCCACCGGGACAGGGGACCTGCCCCAGCATTTT.

The V call is TRBV18, the J call TRBJ2-2; 8 positions agree with TRBD1. J lost 5 bases, V lost 5 bases, and 7 bases had no gene match. The CDR3 totals 15 residues. Germline CDR1 and CDR2: KGHSH and LQKENI. Here the CDR3 DNA reads TGTGCCAGCTCATCTGGGACAGGACTAACCGGGGAGCTGTTTTTT. Residues: CASSSGTGLTGELFF.

This chain links TRBV5-1 with TRBJ2-6; the D gene is possibly TRBD1 (6 bases). This CDR3 region has 18 residues. V was trimmed by 0 bases and J by 2 bases, leaving 15 bases between them. CDR1 is SGHRS and CDR2 is YFSETQ in the germline V gene. CDR3 loop: CASSLVFSGAAGANVLTF. As DNA, the CDR3 is TGCGCCAGCAGCTTGGTCTTTTCAGGGGCTGCTGGGGCCAACGTCCTGACTTTC.

The chain uses TRBV30 and TRBJ1-2; D unresolved. Trimming shortened V by 0 bases and J by 2 bases, and 7 bases separated the two germline ends. The CDR3 length is 13 residues. Germline V gene lookup returns CDR1 GTSNPN and CDR2 SVGIG (reference sequence). The CDR3 DNA sequence: TGTGCCTGGAGTGTGGGCCAGAACTATGGCTACACCTTC. This encodes CAWSVGQNYGYTF.

This rearrangement joins TRBV27 to TRBJ2-7, with a tentative D call TRBD1 (5 bases). V lost 3 bases to trimming and J lost 5 bases, with 14 bases between them. CDR1 MNHEY and CDR2 SMNVEV come from the germline V gene (reference sequence). The CDR3 has 14 amino acids. CDR3 bases: TGTGCCAGCAGTTTCGTACAGGCGCTCCACGAGCAGTACTTC. Translation gives CASSFVQALHEQYF.

This chain links TRBV2 with TRBJ2-7; D may be TRBD2 (5 bases). Germline V gene sequence: CDR1 SNHLY, CDR2 FYNNEI. The germline V and J ends were trimmed by 6 bases and 1 base, with 10 bases remaining between them. This CDR3 contains 13 residues. This CDR3 reads CASSARGSYEQYF. CDR3 sequence (DNA): TGTGCCAGCAGCGCTCGGGGTTCCTACGAGCAGTACTTC.

The CDR3 loop is CASSPPSGHYNEQFF. CDR3 in DNA: TGTGCCAGCTCACCACCGTCAGGCCACTACAATGAGCAGTTCTTC. The J gene is TRBJ2-1, the V gene TRBV18, with no clear D. This CDR3 region has 15 residues. V was cut by 0 bases and J by 3 bases, with 9 bases left in between. The germline CDR1 and CDR2 sequences are KGHSH and LQKENI.

This rearrangement joins TRBV2 to TRBJ1-4; D remains ambiguous. The CDR3 has 14 amino acids. Germline CDR1 is SNHLY and CDR2 is FYNNEI. Trimming stripped 1 base from V and 8 bases from J, with 11 bases between. CDR3 residues: CASSEVVSVEKLFF. The CDR3, as DNA: TGTGCCAGCAGTGAAGTCGTCTCGGTAGAAAAACTGTTTTTT.

The rearrangement links TRBV28 to TRBJ2-7; 9 bases agree with TRBD2. The germline V gene has CDR1 MDHEN and CDR2 SYDVKM. This CDR3 has 15 amino acids. V shed 6 bases, J shed 7 bases, and the junction held 13 bases outside the gene matches. DNA for the CDR3: TGTGCCAGCAGGCGGGGCGGCGGGAGGGCCAGTGAGCAGTACTTC. Translating it yields CASRRGGGRASEQYF. The full variable domain, with the rest looked up from reference TRBV28 and TRBJ2-7, is DVKVTQSSRYLVKRTGEKVFLECVQDMDHENMFWYRQDPGLGLRLIYFSYDVKMKEKGDIPEGYSVSREKKERFSLILESASTNQTSMYLCASRRGGGRASEQYFGPGTRLTVT.

CDR3 residues: CATSDPQAGVWEQYF. CDR3 sequence (DNA): TGTGCCACCAGTGATCCCCAAGCGGGAGTCTGGGAGCAGTACTTC. This chain uses TRBV24-1 with TRBJ2-7; 8 bases match TRBD2. The germline V gene has CDR1 KGHDR and CDR2 SFDVKD. The junction had 10 bases not matched to a gene; V was cut back by 3 bases and J by 7 bases. This CDR3 has 15 residues.

This clone was observed a handful of times. V gene TRBV28 combines with J gene TRBJ2-7; 13 nucleotides agree with TRBD2. The CDR3 is 18 amino acids. V shed 2 bases, J shed 4 bases, and the junction held 11 bases outside the gene matches. Germline CDR1 MDHEN, CDR2 SYDVKM. CDR3 nucleotides: TGTGCCAGCAGTTTAAAGACCCGACTAGCGGGAGGAGAATACGAGCAGTACTTC. Its translation is CASSLKTRLAGGEYEQYF.

The chain carries TRBV5-1 and TRBJ1-1, with D unclear. V was trimmed by 4 bases and J by 7 bases, leaving 17 bases between them. The germline V gene has CDR1 SGHRS and CDR2 YFSETQ. CDR3 length equals 14 residues. CDR3 nucleotide sequence: TGCGCCAGCAGCCCCCCCGGCACGGCGGTTGAAGCTTTCTTT. It encodes CASSPPGTAVEAFF. The full variable domain, rest sourced from reference TRBV5-1 and TRBJ1-1, is KAGVTQTPRYLIKTRGQQVTLSCSPISGHRSVSWYQQTPGQGLQFLFEYFSETQRNKGNFPGRFSGRQFSNSRSEMNVSTLELGDSALYLCASSPPGTAVEAFFGQGTRLTVV.

The chain employs TRBV4-3 and TRBJ1-1, with TRBD1 identical over 7 bases. Germline loops: CDR1 LGHNA, CDR2 YSLEER. The CDR3 covers 17 residues. V shed 5 bases and J 5 bases; nucleotides not matched to a gene: 17. The CDR3 region is CASSYLPLPAGGTEAFF. The CDR3 DNA follows: TGCGCCAGCAGCTATCTACCATTACCCGCAGGGGGTACTGAAGCTTTCTTT.

V usage is TRBV28 and J usage is TRBJ2-5, with 8 bases that match TRBD1. This CDR3 has 13 residues. The germline V gene encodes CDR1 MDHEN and CDR2 SYDVKM. The V segment lost 7 bases and the J segment 0 bases; nucleotides outside the gene matches: 1. The CDR3 nucleotides are TGTGCCAGCAACAGGGGGGACCAAGAGACCCAGTACTTC. It translates to CASNRGDQETQYF.

The chain joins TRBV19 to TRBJ1-2, with 7 bases that match TRBD1. V shed 3 bases and J 4 bases; nucleotides not matched to a gene: 5. The CDR3 sequence is 14 residues long. CDR1 is LNHDA, CDR2 SQIVND, per germline (reference sequence). CDR3 nucleotide sequence: TGTGCCAGTAGTATCCGGGACAGCCCCTATGGCTACACCTTC. It yields the protein CASSIRDSPYGYTF.

J is TRBJ2-2 and V is TRBV2, with 9 bases identical to TRBD1. Germline V gene lookup returns CDR1 SNHLY and CDR2 FYNNEI. This CDR3 has 14 amino acids. V was pared by 5 bases and J by 7 bases, with 5 bases of the junction left unmatched. The CDR3 spells CASSPDRGFGELFF. DNA for the CDR3: TGTGCCAGCAGTCCCGACAGGGGGTTCGGGGAGCTGTTTTTT.

The chain is built from TRBV7-3 and TRBJ2-1; 14 bases fit TRBD2. The V gene end was trimmed by 5 bases and the J gene end by 9 bases; junction bases not matched to a gene: 6. CDR1 and CDR2 (germline): SGHTA, FQGTGA. The CDR3 is made up of 15 amino acids. The CDR3 DNA sequence: TGTGCCAGCAGCCCGACTAGCGGGAGGGCGGGTGAGCAGTTCTTC. This sequence encodes CASSPTSGRAGEQFF.

The CDR3 loop is CATSRDWDEQFF. DNA of the CDR3: TGTGCCACCAGCAGGGACTGGGATGAGCAGTTCTTC. The V and J genes are TRBV15 and TRBJ2-1, with D possibly being TRBD2 (5 bases). The CDR3 spans 12 residues. Germline V gene sequence: CDR1 LNHNV, CDR2 YYDKDF (reference sequence). Trimming cost V 3 bases and J 8 bases, with 8 bases left between them.

In nucleotides, the CDR3 is TGTGCCAGCAGCTTAGACGGGAGGGGCAATAATTCACCCCTCCACTTT. Its protein is CASSLDGRGNNSPLHF. The chain combines TRBV7-9 with TRBJ1-6; weak D call: TRBD1 (5 bases). Per the germline V gene, CDR1 is SEHNR and CDR2 is FQNEAQ (reference sequence). V lost 1 base to trimming and J lost 5 bases, with 12 bases between them. The length of the CDR3 is 16 residues.

The V and J genes are TRBV5-1 and TRBJ2-3; 14 nucleotides align to TRBD2. The CDR3 runs to 18 residues. V lost 4 bases and J lost 6; bases outside the gene matches: 13. Germline V gives CDR1 SGHRS, CDR2 YFSETQ. This CDR3 reads CASSDLGTSGGNRDTQYF. The CDR3 DNA reads as TGCGCCAGCAGCGACCTAGGGACTAGCGGGGGTAACAGGGATACGCAGTATTTT. The whole variable domain, remainder taken from reference TRBV5-1 and TRBJ2-3, is KAGVTQTPRYLIKTRGQQVTLSCSPISGHRSVSWYQQTPGQGLQFLFEYFSETQRNKGNFPGRFSGRQFSNSRSEMNVSTLELGDSALYLCASSDLGTSGGNRDTQYFGPGTRLTVL.

The genes are TRBV6-2 or TRBV6-3 and TRBJ2-7; D may be TRBD1 (6 bases). CDR1 and CDR2 (germline): MNHEY, SVGEGT. Trimming stripped 4 bases from V and 3 bases from J, with 19 bases between. The CDR3 runs to 16 residues. CDR3 loop: CASSWGNRVSFYEQYF. CDR3 sequence (DNA): TGTGCCAGCAGTTGGGGAAACAGGGTGAGTTTCTACGAGCAGTACTTC.

CDR3 protein: CASSSTGNYYGYTF. DNA of the CDR3: TGTGCCAGCAGTTCCACAGGGAACTACTATGGCTACACCTTC. V is TRBV28 and J is TRBJ1-2, with D possibly being TRBD1 (6 bases). The CDR3 runs to 14 residues. Deletions cut 4 bases from V and 3 bases from J, with 12 bases between. In germline, CDR1 is MDHEN, CDR2 SYDVKM.

The V and J genes are TRBV6-6 and TRBJ1-4; D gene unclear. The germline V gene has CDR1 MNHNY and CDR2 SVGAGI (reference sequence). Trimming took 6 bases from V and 4 from J, leaving 9 bases between them. The CDR3 length is 13 residues. CDR3 coding DNA: TGTGCCAGCAGGGGAGGAAATAATGAAAAACTGTTTTTT. Its translation: CASRGGNNEKLFF.

This clone was recorded once. The rearrangement uses TRBV3-1 (or the pseudogene TRBV3-2) and TRBJ2-3; the D gene is possibly TRBD1 (5 bases). The ends were cut back, 4 bases at V and 0 bases at J, with 8 bases in the middle. There are 14 residues in the CDR3. Germline values: CDR1 LGHDT, CDR2 YNNKEL (reference sequence). In nucleotides, the CDR3 is TGTGCCAGCAGCCCGACAGTGAGCACAGATACGCAGTATTTT. As protein: CASSPTVSTDTQYF.

V is TRBV7-9 and J is TRBJ2-7, with 10 nucleotides matching TRBD1. The CDR3 extends over 15 amino acids. CDR1 and CDR2 from the germline V gene are SEHNR and FQNEAQ (reference sequence). J was trimmed by 3 bases and V by 5 bases; bases with no gene match: 7. CDR3 nucleotide sequence: TGTGCCAGCAGCGTGGGGACAGGGGTTTTCTACGAGCAGTACTTC. This gives the protein CASSVGTGVFYEQYF.

The chain links TRBV7-9 to TRBJ1-6; D is undetermined. Germline V lookup: CDR1 SEHNR, CDR2 FQNEAQ (reference sequence). The ends were cut back, 6 bases at V and 1 base at J, with 10 bases in the middle. The CDR3 totals 15 residues. The CDR3 coding sequence is TGTGCCAGCAGGGCCGAGGGATCCTATAATTCACCCCTCCACTTT. This translates into CASRAEGSYNSPLHF.

The rearrangement links TRBV28 to TRBJ1-1; a possible D gene is TRBD1 (6 bases). V was cut by 5 bases and J by 4 bases, with 14 bases left in between. CDR3 length equals 14 residues. The germline V gene encodes CDR1 MDHEN and CDR2 SYDVKM. CDR3 in DNA: TGTGCCAGCAGTACGACAGGCCGGGTCACTGAAGCTTTCTTT. Translated: CASSTTGRVTEAFF.